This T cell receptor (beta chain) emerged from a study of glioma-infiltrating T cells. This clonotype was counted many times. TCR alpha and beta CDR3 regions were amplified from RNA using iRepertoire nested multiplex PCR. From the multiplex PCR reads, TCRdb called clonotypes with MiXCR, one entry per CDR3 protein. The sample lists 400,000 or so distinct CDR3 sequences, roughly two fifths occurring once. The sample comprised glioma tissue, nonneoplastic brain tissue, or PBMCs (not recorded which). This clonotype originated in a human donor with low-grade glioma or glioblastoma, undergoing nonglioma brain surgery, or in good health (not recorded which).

CDR3 region: CASSPPGTHSRTIYF. DNA of the CDR3: TGTGCCAGCAGTCCCCCCGGGACGCATTCCAGGACCATATATTTT. The rearrangement joins TRBV28 to TRBJ1-3; perhaps TRBD1 as D (5 bases). The CDR3 consists of 15 residues. Deletions cut 5 bases from V and 10 bases from J, with 21 bases between. Per germline, CDR1 MDHEN and CDR2 SYDVKM.